These 10 T cell receptor beta chains share one sample of origin, sequenced in a study of blood T cell repertoires in COVID-19. Profiled with immunoSEQ multiplex PCR; TCRdb holds only in-frame clones, not every one. The data hold 60,000 to 75,000 clones, with around 86% observed a single time. The sequencing sample was made of peripheral blood. These receptors were obtained from a man younger than 45 with acute or convalescent COVID-19.

This clone was picked up one time. V gene TRBV7-2 combines with J gene TRBJ1-1; no clear D. This CDR3 contains 15 residues. The germline V gene encodes CDR1 SGHTA and CDR2 FQGNSA. V lost 1 base to trimming and J lost 0 bases, with 9 bases between them. The CDR3 spells CASSLELGVNTEAFF. The CDR3 region has the DNA TGTGCCAGCAGCTTAGAACTCGGAGTGAACACTGAAGCTTTCTTT.

The rearrangement uses TRBV29-1 and TRBJ1-1; 7 bases match TRBD1. CDR3 size: 13 residues. Looked up from germline, CDR1 is SQVTM and CDR2 is ANQGSEA. J lost 0 bases, V lost 7 bases, and 5 bases had no gene match. CDR3 protein: CSAEGQLNTEAFF. DNA of the CDR3: TGCAGCGCCGAGGGACAGCTGAACACTGAAGCTTTCTTT.

In nucleotides, the CDR3 is TGCGCCAGCAGCTTGTTACAGGGGCACACAGATACGCAGTATTTT. Its translation: CASSLLQGHTDTQYF. The chain carries TRBV5-1 and TRBJ2-3; 7 bases map to TRBD1. CDR1 SGHRS and CDR2 YFSETQ come from the germline V gene. J lost 2 bases, V lost 1 base, and 4 bases had no gene match. The CDR3 runs to 15 residues.

V gene TRBV18 combines with J gene TRBJ1-2; TRBD1 matches at 9 bases. From germline, CDR1 is KGHSH and CDR2 LQKENI. The CDR3 covers 16 residues. V lost 6 bases, J lost 4 bases, and 12 bases stayed unmatched. The CDR3 coding sequence is TGTGCCAGCTCGGCCGGGATTACAGGGGGCTCCTATGGCTACACCTTC. Its protein is CASSAGITGGSYGYTF. The whole variable domain, remainder taken from reference TRBV18 and TRBJ1-2, is NAGVMQNPRHLVRRRGQEARLRCSPMKGHSHVYWYRQLPEEGLKFMVYLQKENIIDESGMPKERFSAEFPKEGPSILRIQQVVRGDSAAYFCASSAGITGGSYGYTFGSGTRLTVV.

The chain carries TRBV6-6 and TRBJ1-1, with 7 nucleotides matching TRBD1. Germline-derived CDR1 and CDR2 are MNHNY and SVGAGI (reference sequence). CDR3 length: 14 amino acids. V was pared by 6 bases and J by 0 bases, with 4 bases of the junction left unmatched. CDR3 in amino acids: CASSEQGLNTEAFF. DNA of the CDR3: TGTGCCAGCAGCGAACAGGGGCTGAACACTGAAGCTTTCTTT.

CDR3 loop: CATKQGWNSPLHF. CDR3 coding DNA: TGTGCCACCAAACAGGGGTGGAATTCACCCCTCCACTTT. The chain recombines TRBV6-5 with TRBJ1-6; 7 bases fit TRBD1. The CDR3 contains 13 residues. Germline V gene lookup returns CDR1 MNHEY and CDR2 SVGAGI. J gave up 7 bases and V 10 bases, and 7 bases lay outside the gene matches.

This chain connects TRBV5-8 to TRBJ1-5, with a tentative D call TRBD1 (6 bases). The germline V gene has CDR1 SGHTS and CDR2 YDEGEE. The CDR3 loop spans 14 amino acids. The germline V and J ends were trimmed by 4 bases and 4 bases, with 12 bases remaining between them. The CDR3 sequence is CASSHRDPNQPQHF. The CDR3 bases are TGTGCCAGCAGCCACAGGGATCCGAATCAGCCCCAGCATTTT.

The V call is TRBV2, the J call TRBJ1-4; 7 bases line up with TRBD1. The ends lost 8 bases at V and 8 bases at J; junction bases unmatched: 14. The CDR3 is 15 residues long. Looked up from germline, CDR1 is SNHLY and CDR2 is FYNNEI. DNA of the CDR3: TGTGCCAGCCGTTTTACCGGGACAGTCGGGGAAAAACTGTTTTTT. This encodes CASRFTGTVGEKLFF.

The V gene is TRBV7-2, the J gene TRBJ1-6, with D tentatively TRBD1 (6 bases). Germline assignment: CDR1 SGHTA and CDR2 FQGNSA. This CDR3 comprises 18 residues. The V and J ends lost 0 bases and 12 bases respectively, with 24 bases between them. The CDR3 DNA sequence: TGTGCCAGCAGCTTAGCCGTCCACCCTCGGGGGGCTGTCGTACCCCTCCACTTT. Translating it yields CASSLAVHPRGAVVPLHF.

V and J are TRBV19 and TRBJ2-2, with TRBD2 matching over 8 bases. Germline values: CDR1 LNHDA, CDR2 SQIVND (reference sequence). The V segment lost 7 bases and the J segment 4 bases; nucleotides outside the gene matches: 5. The CDR3 loop spans 14 amino acids. The CDR3 loop is CASKLRGGTGELFF. The DNA for the CDR3 is TGTGCCAGTAAACTCCGGGGGGGCACCGGGGAGCTGTTTTTT.